This T cell receptor beta chain was captured by sequencing in a study of blood T cell repertoires in COVID-19. As for the study in general: Spain, Italy and the United States supplied samples that represented acute and convalescent COVID-19. Nucleic acid was either cDNA or gDNA, and it came from T cells, B-cell-depleted T cells, or PBMCs.

Deletions cut 6 bases from V and 4 bases from J, with 16 bases between. Germline V CDR1 and CDR2: SGHTS, YDEGEE. The CDR3 has 14 residues. Per the study methods: Reference gene primers were amplified, and this amplification served to estimate nucleated cell counts. Repertoires were generated with immunoSEQ multiplex PCR, while TCRdb's copy carries only in-frame clones and drops some. V and J calls and clone size come straight from that table; D and trimming were deduced from the DNA. The table shows about 140,000 clones, with about 91% occurring only once. This chain connects TRBV5-8 to TRBJ1-2; D might be TRBD1 (5 bases). The sequence was collected from a woman in her sixties with acute or convalescent COVID-19. Sample: peripheral blood. In nucleotides, the CDR3 is TGTGCCAGCACCCGGCGGGGGGTTGGCTATGGCTACACCTTC. Translating gives CASTRRGVGYGYTF. The full variable domain, with the rest looked up from reference TRBV5-8 and TRBJ1-2, is EAGVTQSPTHLIKTRGQQATLRCSPISGHTSVYWYQQALGLGLQFLLWYDEGEERNRGNFPPRFSGRQFPNYSSELNVNALELEDSALYLCASTRRGVGYGYTFGSGTRLTVV.